The entry below describes one TCR beta chain. The entry originates in a study of control samples from healthy donors and cancer patients. The table came from immunoSEQ multiplex PCR; TCRdb's copy has only in-frame clones and leaves some out. The sample yields about 94,000 clones, 90% seen once. The sequence was obtained from a woman between 18 and 29 years old in good health. The sample comprised blood.

The CDR3 nucleotides are TGTGCCAGCAGCCCCATAGACGGAGGGGTCATTGAAGCTTTCTTT. Translating gives CASSPIDGGVIEAFF. This chain links TRBV7-9 with TRBJ1-1, with D tentatively TRBD1 (5 bases). Trimming stripped 5 bases from V and 7 bases from J, with 20 bases between. CDR1 is SEHNR and CDR2 is FQNEAQ in the germline V gene (reference sequence). This CDR3 has 15 amino acids.